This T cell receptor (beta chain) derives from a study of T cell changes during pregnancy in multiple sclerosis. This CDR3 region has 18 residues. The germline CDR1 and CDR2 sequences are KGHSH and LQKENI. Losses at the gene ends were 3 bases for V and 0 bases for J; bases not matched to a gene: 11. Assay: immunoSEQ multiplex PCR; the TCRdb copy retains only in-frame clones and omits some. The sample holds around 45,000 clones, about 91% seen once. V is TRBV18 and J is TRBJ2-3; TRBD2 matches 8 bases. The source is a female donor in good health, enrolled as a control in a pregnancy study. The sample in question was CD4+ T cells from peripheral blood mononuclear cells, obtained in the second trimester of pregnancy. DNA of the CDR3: TGTGCCAGCTCACCCCTTTTAGCGGGGATCTACAGCACAGATACGCAGTATTTT. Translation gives CASSPLLAGIYSTDTQYF.